This TCR beta chain was retrieved from a study of control samples from healthy donors and cancer patients. Profiled with immunoSEQ multiplex PCR; TCRdb holds only in-frame clones, not every one. The top ten hold around 6.4% of the sample, which has 98,000 or so clones, almost 85% seen once. The germline gives CDR1 LGHDT, CDR2 YNNKEL (reference sequence). V was pared by 4 bases and J by 1 base, with 14 bases between. The CDR3 spans 16 residues. This clone was observed a handful of times. This rearrangement joins TRBV3-1 (or the pseudogene TRBV3-2) to TRBJ1-3; tentatively, D is TRBD1 (5 bases). Sequencing input: blood. The source of this sequence is a man aged 18 to 29 in good health. Here the CDR3 reads CASSLFGTVSGNTIYF. The CDR3 coding sequence is TGTGCCAGCAGCCTCTTTGGGACCGTATCTGGAAACACCATATATTTT.